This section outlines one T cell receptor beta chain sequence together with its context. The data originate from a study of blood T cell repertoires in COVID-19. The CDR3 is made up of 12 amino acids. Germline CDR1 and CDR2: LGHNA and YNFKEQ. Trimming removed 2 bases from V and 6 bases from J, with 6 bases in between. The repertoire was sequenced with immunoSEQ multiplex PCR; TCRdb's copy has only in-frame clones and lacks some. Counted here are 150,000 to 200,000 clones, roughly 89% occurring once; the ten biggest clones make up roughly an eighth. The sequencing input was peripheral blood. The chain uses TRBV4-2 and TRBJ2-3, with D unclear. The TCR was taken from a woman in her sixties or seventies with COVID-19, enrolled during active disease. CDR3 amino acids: CASSQSRDTQYF. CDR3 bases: TGTGCCAGCAGCCAATCGAGGGATACGCAGTATTTT.